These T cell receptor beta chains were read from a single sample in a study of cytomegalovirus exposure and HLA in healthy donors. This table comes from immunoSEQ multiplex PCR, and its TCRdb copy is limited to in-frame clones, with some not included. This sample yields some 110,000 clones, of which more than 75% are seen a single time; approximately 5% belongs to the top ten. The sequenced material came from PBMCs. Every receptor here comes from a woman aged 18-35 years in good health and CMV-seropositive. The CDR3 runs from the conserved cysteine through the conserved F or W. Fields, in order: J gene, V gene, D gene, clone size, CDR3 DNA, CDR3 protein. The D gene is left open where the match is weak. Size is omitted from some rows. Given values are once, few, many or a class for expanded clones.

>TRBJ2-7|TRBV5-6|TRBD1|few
TGTGCCAGCAGCCCGCAAACGACAGGGCGTCCCTACGAGCAGTACTTC
CASSPQTTGRPYEQYF
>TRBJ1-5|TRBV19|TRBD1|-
TGTGCCAGTAGCCCAACAGGGGCCCCAAATCAGCCCCAGCATTTT
CASSPTGAPNQPQHF
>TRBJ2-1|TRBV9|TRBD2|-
TGTGCCAGCAGCCCCCGGGGAGCGGGGGGCAATGAGCAGTTCTTC
CASSPRGAGGNEQFF
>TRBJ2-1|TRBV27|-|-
TGTGCCAGCAGTCCCGGAGGGGGGGCAGGTAATGAGCAGTTCTTC
CASSPGGGAGNEQFF
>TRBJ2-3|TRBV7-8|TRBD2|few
TGTGCCACGGGTAGCGGGAGTGGAGATACGCAGTATTTT
CATGSGSGDTQYF
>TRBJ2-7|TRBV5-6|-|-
TGTGCCAGCAGCGCGACCGGGACTGGGTACGAGCAGTACTTC
CASSATGTGYEQYF
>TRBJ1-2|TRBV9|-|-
TGTGCCAGCAGCGAGGGGGTGGGCGGTGGCTACACCTTC
CASSEGVGGGYTF
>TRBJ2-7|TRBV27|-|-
TGTGCCAGCAGTTTGGACCGGACTCTGTACTACGAGCAGTACTTC
CASSLDRTLYYEQYF
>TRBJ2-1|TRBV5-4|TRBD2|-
TGTGCCAGCAGCTGGGGACTAGCGGAGGACAATGAGCAGTTCTTC
CASSWGLAEDNEQFF
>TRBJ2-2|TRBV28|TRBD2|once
TGTGCCAGCGCCGGGACTAGCGGCCTCGGTGTCCTATCCGGGGAGCTGTTTTTT
CASAGTSGLGVLSGELFF
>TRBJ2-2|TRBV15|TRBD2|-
TGTGCCACCAGCAGACTCCCTCTAGCGGGGACCCAAACCGGGGAGCTGTTTTTT
CATSRLPLAGTQTGELFF
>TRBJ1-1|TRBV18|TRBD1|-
TGTGCCAGCTCATGGGGACAGATGAACACTGAAGCTTTCTTT
CASSWGQMNTEAFF
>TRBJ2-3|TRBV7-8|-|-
TGTGCCAGCAGCCCAGGGGCGGGAGCTGGCAGTGATACGCAGTATTTT
CASSPGAGAGSDTQYF
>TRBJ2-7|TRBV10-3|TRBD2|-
TGTGCCACTCTTGGCACAGGCCAGTCACTAGCGGGAGGACCCTACGAGCAGTACTTC
CATLGTGQSLAGGPYEQYF
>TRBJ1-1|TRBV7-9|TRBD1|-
TGTGCCAGCAGCCCCGGGACAGGGGGTAAGGAAGCTTTCTTT
CASSPGTGGKEAFF
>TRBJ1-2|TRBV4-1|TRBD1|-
TGCGCCAGCAGCCAACCGGGACAGGGGGACGCCTATGGCTACACCTTC
CASSQPGQGDAYGYTF
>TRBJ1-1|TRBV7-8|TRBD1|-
TGTGCCAGCAGCTCTCTGCCGGGACAGATGAACACTGAAGCTTTCTTT
CASSSLPGQMNTEAFF
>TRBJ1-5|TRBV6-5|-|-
TGTGCCAGCAATTTCAGGGAGGGGAGCAATCAGCCCCAGCATTTT
CASNFREGSNQPQHF